The present T cell receptor (beta chain) was sequenced within a study of blood T cell repertoires in COVID-19. The ends were cut back, 3 bases at V and 0 bases at J, with 12 bases in the middle. Germline loops: CDR1 SNHLY, CDR2 FYNNEI. The CDR3 is 16 amino acids. Study processing details: Counts of nucleated cells, estimated from reference gene primer amplification, were obtained. The table came from immunoSEQ multiplex PCR; TCRdb's copy has only in-frame clones and leaves some out. V, J and clone size were drawn from that table, and D and trimming were deduced from the DNA. Of around 200,000 clones in the sample, 85% were seen once.

The source of this sequence is a middle-aged man who had recovered from COVID-19. The sequenced sample consisted of PBMCs or T cells enriched from blood (not recorded which). V and J are TRBV2 and TRBJ1-3; maybe TRBD1 (6 bases). Written as DNA, the CDR3 is TGTGCCAGCAGTGATTTGGGGGCCGTCTCTGGAAACACCATATATTTT. It codes for CASSDLGAVSGNTIYF.